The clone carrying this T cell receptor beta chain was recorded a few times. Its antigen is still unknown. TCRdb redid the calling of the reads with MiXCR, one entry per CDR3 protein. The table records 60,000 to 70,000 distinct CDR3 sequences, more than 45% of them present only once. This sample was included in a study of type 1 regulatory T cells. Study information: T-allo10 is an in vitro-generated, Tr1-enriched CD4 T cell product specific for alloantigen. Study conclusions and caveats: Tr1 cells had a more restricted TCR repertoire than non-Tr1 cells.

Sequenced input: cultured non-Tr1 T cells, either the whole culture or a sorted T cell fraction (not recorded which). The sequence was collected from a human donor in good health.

The CDR3 nucleotides read TGTGCCAGCAGTACCGGTTCGGGATCACCCCTCCACTTT. Protein product: CASSTGSGSPLHF. This chain joins TRBV2 and TRBJ1-6; D call uncertain. V shed 5 bases and J shed 10 bases, with 12 bases lying between them. The length of the CDR3 is 13 residues. Germline CDR1 reads SNHLY; CDR2 reads FYNNEI.